The T cell receptor beta chain described here comes from a study of blood T cells in healthy people across ages. Study-wide points: Comparison with aged donors showed that long-lived donors had more naive CD4+ cells and higher diversity. PBMCs went unsorted, and a conclusive naive versus antigen-experienced comparison was therefore prevented.

As to this clonotype: Antigen: not known.

Germline V gene sequence: CDR1 SGHAT, CDR2 FQNNGV. The CDR3 length is 17 residues. V lost 5 bases to trimming and J lost 0 bases, with 17 bases between them. Next came a second PCR, run for about 7 to 12 cycles, which used a sample-barcoded 5' primer along with a J-beta primer mix. Each cDNA molecule was tagged by a template-switch adaptor that had 12 random nucleotides. TCRdb redid the calling of the 5' RACE reads with MiXCR, one entry per CDR3 protein. The table shows approximately 800,000 distinct CDR3 sequences, with roughly 46% occurring only once. The receptor comes from a man at least 80 years old in good health. The chain recombines TRBV11-2 with TRBJ2-1; tentative D call: TRBD1 (6 bases). Specimen: blood. CDR3 nucleotides: TGTGCCAGCAGCGCCCAAACCGGGACAAGCTCCTACAATGAGCAGTTCTTC. The encoded protein is CASSAQTGTSSYNEQFF.